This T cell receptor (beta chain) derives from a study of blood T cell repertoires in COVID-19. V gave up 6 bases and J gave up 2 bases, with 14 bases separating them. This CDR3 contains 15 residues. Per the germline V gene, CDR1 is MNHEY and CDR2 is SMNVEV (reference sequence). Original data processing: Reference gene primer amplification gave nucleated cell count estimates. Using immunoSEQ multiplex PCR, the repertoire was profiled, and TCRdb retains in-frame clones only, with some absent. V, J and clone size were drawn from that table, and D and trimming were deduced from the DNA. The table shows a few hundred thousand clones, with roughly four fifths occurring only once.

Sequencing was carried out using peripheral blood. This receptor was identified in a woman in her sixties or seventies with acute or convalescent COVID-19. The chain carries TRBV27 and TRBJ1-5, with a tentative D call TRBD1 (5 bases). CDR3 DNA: TGTGCCAGCAGCTTAATGGGGGGAGGCAATCAGCCCCAGCATTTT. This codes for CASSLMGGGNQPQHF.